This T cell receptor (beta chain) was captured by sequencing in a study of blood T cell repertoires in COVID-19 (dated by TCRdb to 2019 to 2021). Context from the whole study: Samples covering the acute and convalescent phases of COVID-19 were provided by collaborators in the United States, Italy and Spain. The prospective study material was composed of cDNA or gDNA derived from T cells, B-cell-depleted T cells, or PBMCs. Subjects who had been exposed to COVID-19, were actively infected with it, or had recovered from it provided the deeply sampled blood TCRbeta repertoires that made up the dataset. The repertoires were released in a freely available public database meant as a resource for research on the immune response to SARS-CoV-2. The samples were drawn from the first 160 participants of the ongoing ImmuneRACE study and from 950 to 1,500 subjects provided by 6 global collaborators. Nearly every sample came with metadata listing a de-identified subject ID, COVID-19 status, age in years and sex. HLA class I and class II types, where available, came from metadata supplied by the sample provider rather than from assay-based typing.

Participants in the prospective study were aged roughly 18 to 100 years, lived in over 20 United States geographic areas, and enrolled through a virtual design. In the prospective study, cohorts were assigned on the basis of participant-reported clinical history obtained from a screening survey and a study questionnaire. For ImmuneRACE Cohort 3, a participant was defined as recovered based on two consecutive negative NP/OP PCR tests, clearance by a healthcare professional, or resolution of symptoms. In the prospective study, mobile phlebotomists collected whole blood, serum and a nasopharyngeal or oropharyngeal swab from each participant. Participants in the prospective study had the option to provide additional blood draws and questionnaires over an approximately 2-month period. Before DNA extraction, blood samples from the prospective study were shipped at room temperature or frozen. The immunoSEQ Assay, a bias-controlled multiplex PCR, was used to amplify TCRbeta CDR3 regions from genomic DNA. The authors' analysis ran thus. Within the assay, amplification of reference gene primers was used to estimate how many nucleated cells each sample contained. To quantify the absolute abundance of each unique TCRbeta CDR3 rearrangement, sequence reads were collapsed and filtered. Productive Simpson clonality was computed per sample as the square root of Simpson's diversity index over productive rearrangements. TCRdb carries this immuneACCESS record with in-frame sequences only. Its versions omit some clonotypes, under half of them owing to an unresolved V gene in the studies checked, with the rest unexplained. For V, J and clone size, that table is used; D and trimming come from the DNA. This sample is represented by fewer than 500,000 clones; roughly 87% of them were singletons. The ten largest clones represent 0.65% to 0.9% of the sample.

What the authors observed across the whole study: The quantity of clinical and demographic metadata differed by source and by participant and was supplied without curation.

V is pared back by 7 bases and J by 6 bases, with 21 bases lying between the germline termini. The CDR3 contains 15 residues, cysteine and phenylalanine counted. Only the CDR3 DNA is retained, 45 bases long and in frame from the first base. From the germline V gene, CDR1 is SGHTA and CDR2 is FQGNSA. A remark on this clone: The target of this receptor is not known. The record has no base qualities; no much larger clone is one base away.

The sequence was collected from a woman aged 18-30 years who had recovered from COVID-19. The rearranged chain carries TRBV7-2 and TRBJ1-1; the D gene is perhaps TRBD1, from 6 matching bases. The sequencing sample was made of PBMCs or T cells enriched from blood (not recorded which). The CDR3 has the sequence CASTFAQGPVAEAFF. The DNA sequence is as follows: TGTGCCAGCACCTTTGCGCAGGGGCCTGTGGCTGAAGCTTTCTTT.